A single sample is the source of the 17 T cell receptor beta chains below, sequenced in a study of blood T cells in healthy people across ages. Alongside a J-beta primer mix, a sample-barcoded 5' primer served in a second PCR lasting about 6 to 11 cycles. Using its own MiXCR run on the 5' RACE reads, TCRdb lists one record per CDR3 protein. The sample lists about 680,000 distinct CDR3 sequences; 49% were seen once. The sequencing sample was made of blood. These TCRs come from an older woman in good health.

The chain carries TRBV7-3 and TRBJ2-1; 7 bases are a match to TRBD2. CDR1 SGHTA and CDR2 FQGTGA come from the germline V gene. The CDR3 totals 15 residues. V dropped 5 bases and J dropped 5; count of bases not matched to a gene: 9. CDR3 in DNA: TGTGCCAGCAGCCAAGACGGGACTAAACACAATGAGCAGTTCTTC. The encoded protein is CASSQDGTKHNEQFF.

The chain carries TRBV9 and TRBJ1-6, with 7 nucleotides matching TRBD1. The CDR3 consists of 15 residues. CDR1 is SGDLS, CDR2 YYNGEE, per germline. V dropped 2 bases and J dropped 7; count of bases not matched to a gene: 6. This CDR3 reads CASSVTGVGNSPLHF. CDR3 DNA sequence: TGTGCCAGCAGCGTCACAGGGGTGGGAAATTCACCCCTCCACTTT.

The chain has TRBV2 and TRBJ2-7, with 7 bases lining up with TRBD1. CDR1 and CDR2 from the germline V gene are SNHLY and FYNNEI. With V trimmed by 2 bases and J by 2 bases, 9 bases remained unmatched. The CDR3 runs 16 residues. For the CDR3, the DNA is TGTGCCAGCAGTGAAAGGGCTCTGCAGGGGGCCTACGAGCAGTACTTC. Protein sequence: CASSERALQGAYEQYF.

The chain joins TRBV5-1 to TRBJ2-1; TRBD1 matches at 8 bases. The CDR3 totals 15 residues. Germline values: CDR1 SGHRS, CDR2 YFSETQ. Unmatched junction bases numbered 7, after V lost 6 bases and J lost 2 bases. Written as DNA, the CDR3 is TGCGCCAGCATACCGGGGACAGGCCCCTACAATGAGCAGTTCTTC. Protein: CASIPGTGPYNEQFF. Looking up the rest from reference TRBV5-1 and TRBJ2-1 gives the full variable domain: KAGVTQTPRYLIKTRGQQVTLSCSPISGHRSVSWYQQTPGQGLQFLFEYFSETQRNKGNFPGRFSGRQFSNSRSEMNVSTLELGDSALYLCASIPGTGPYNEQFFGPGTRLTVL.

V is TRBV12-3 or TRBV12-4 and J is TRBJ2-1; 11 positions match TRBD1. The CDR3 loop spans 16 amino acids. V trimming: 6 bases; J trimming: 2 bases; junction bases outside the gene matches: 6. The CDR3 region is CASSSPGQGAYNEQFF. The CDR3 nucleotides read TGTGCCAGCAGCTCCCCGGGACAGGGGGCCTACAATGAGCAGTTCTTC.

This CDR3 is CSVVSGGPRVTDTQYF. The CDR3 DNA sequence: TGCAGCGTTGTATCCGGAGGGCCCAGGGTCACAGATACGCAGTATTTT. The chain employs TRBV29-1 and TRBJ2-3, with D possibly being TRBD2 (6 bases). With 4 bases removed from V and 2 bases from J, the gap between germline ends came to 19 bases. The CDR3 runs to 16 residues. The germline CDR1 and CDR2 sequences are SQVTM and ANQGSEA.

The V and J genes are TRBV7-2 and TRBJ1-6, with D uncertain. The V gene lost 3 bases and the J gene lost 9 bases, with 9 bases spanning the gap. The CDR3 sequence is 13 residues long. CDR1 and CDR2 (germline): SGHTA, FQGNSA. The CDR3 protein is CASSLLLRSPLHF. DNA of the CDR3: TGTGCCAGCAGCTTGCTTTTACGTTCACCCCTCCACTTT.

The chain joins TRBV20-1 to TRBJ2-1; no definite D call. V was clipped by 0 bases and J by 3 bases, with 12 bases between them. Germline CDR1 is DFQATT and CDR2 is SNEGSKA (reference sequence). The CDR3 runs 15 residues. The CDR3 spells CSARDVGSVYNEQFF. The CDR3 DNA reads TGCAGTGCTAGAGATGTCGGTTCCGTCTACAATGAGCAGTTCTTC.

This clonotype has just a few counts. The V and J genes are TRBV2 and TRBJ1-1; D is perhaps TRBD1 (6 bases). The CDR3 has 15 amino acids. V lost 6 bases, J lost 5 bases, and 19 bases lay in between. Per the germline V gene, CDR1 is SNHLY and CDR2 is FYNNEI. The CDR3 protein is CASRARGTGDTEAFF. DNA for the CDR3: TGTGCCAGCAGAGCTAGGGGGACCGGTGATACTGAAGCTTTCTTT.

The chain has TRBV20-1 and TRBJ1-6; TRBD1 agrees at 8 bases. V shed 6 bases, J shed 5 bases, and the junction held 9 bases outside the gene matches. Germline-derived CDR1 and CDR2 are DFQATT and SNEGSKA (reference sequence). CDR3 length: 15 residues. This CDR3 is CSAKTGGADNSPLHF. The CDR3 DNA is TGCAGTGCAAAAACAGGGGGGGCTGATAATTCACCCCTCCACTTT.

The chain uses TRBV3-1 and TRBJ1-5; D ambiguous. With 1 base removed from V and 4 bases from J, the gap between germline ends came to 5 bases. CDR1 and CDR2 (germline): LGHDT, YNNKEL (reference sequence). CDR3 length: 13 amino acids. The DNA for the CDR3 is TGTGCCAGCAGCCAAGTTAAAAATCAGCCCCAGCATTTT. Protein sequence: CASSQVKNQPQHF.

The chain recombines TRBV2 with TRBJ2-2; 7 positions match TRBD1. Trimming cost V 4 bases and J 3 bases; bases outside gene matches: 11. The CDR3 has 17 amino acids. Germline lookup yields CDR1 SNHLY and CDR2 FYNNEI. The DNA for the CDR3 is TGTGCCAGCAGTGTACCAAAGACAGGGCTGTACACCGGGGAGCTGTTTTTT. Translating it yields CASSVPKTGLYTGELFF.

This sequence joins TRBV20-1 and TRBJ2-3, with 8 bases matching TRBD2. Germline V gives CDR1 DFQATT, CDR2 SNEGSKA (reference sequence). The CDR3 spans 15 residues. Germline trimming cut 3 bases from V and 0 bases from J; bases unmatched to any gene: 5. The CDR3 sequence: CSARELAVSTDTQYF. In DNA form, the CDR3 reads TGCAGTGCTAGGGAACTAGCGGTTAGCACAGATACGCAGTATTTT.

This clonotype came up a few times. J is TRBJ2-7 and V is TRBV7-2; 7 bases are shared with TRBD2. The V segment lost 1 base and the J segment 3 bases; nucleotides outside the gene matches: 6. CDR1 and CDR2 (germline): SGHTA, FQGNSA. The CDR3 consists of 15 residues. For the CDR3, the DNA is TGTGCCAGCAGCTTAGGGCTAGCGGCTTACTACGAGCAGTACTTC. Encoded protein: CASSLGLAAYYEQYF.

The CDR3: CAGGHGQVKNIQYF. The CDR3 bases are TGTGCCGGCGGCCACGGGCAGGTAAAAAACATTCAGTACTTC. The chain joins TRBV4-2 to TRBJ2-4; D unclear. The CDR3 is 14 residues long. V lost 11 bases and J lost 4, with 18 bases in between. CDR1 is LGHNA and CDR2 is YNFKEQ in the germline V gene.

The CDR3 DNA reads as TGCAGTGCTAGAGTACAGCAGGGAGAAAAACTGTTTTTT. Its protein product is CSARVQQGEKLFF. The V call is TRBV20-1, the J call TRBJ1-4; perhaps TRBD1 as D (5 bases). CDR1 DFQATT and CDR2 SNEGSKA come from the germline V gene (reference sequence). The CDR3 has 13 amino acids. Deletions cut 1 base from V and 8 bases from J, with 11 bases between.

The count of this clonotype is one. CDR3 DNA sequence: TGCGCCAGCAGCCAAGATACAAGGGGTGGGTCACCCCTCCACTTT. This encodes CASSQDTRGGSPLHF. This chain connects TRBV4-1 to TRBJ1-6; maybe TRBD1 (5 bases). CDR1 is MGHRA and CDR2 is YSYEKL in the germline V gene. Trimming stripped 0 bases from V and 10 bases from J, with 13 bases between. The CDR3 loop spans 15 amino acids.